This T cell receptor (beta chain) was obtained from a study of CD4+ T cells in melanoma. Study outcomes and limitations: CD8+ T cell, macrophage and B cell function reportedly correlated with neoantigen-specific CD4+ T cells. Reportedly, melanoma neoantigen-specific CD4+ T cells showed varied differentiation states.

Here immunoSEQ multiplex PCR was the method, and the copy in TCRdb shows in-frame clones only, minus some. The sample lists about 140,000 clones, around 90% occurring once. On this clone: Its antigen remains unidentified. This CDR3 is also generated by other DNA sequences in the sample.

Germline loops: CDR1 SEHNR, CDR2 FQNEAQ (reference sequence). The CDR3 is 14 amino acids. With 5 bases removed from V and 1 base from J, the gap between germline ends came to 11 bases. The rearrangement uses TRBV7-9 and TRBJ1-1; D is undetermined. This TCR derives from a human donor with melanoma. The CDR3 here is CASSRPPGNTEAFF. As DNA, the CDR3 is TGTGCCAGCAGCCGTCCTCCAGGGAACACTGAAGCTTTCTTT.